The rows below give T cell receptor beta chains drawn from one sample of a study of identical twins. TCRdb analysed the 5' RACE reads with MiXCR anew, one entry per CDR3 protein. The table has hundreds of thousands of distinct CDR3 sequences, over 8.5% seen once. This same sample was also taken into another study, of yellow fever vaccine responses in identical twins.

Sequencing was carried out using PBMCs. All receptors derive from a woman in her late teens or twenties in good health. Both conserved end residues are part of each CDR3. D genes are given only for firm matches. Size values are once, few and many counts, or a class for expanded clones, and some rows have none.

clone_size,j_call,d_call,v_call,cdr3_aa,cdr3_nt
NA,TRBJ1-6,NA,TRBV2,CASRIRPVQGSPLHF,TGTGCCAGCAGAATTAGACCAGTCCAGGGTTCACCCCTCCACTTT
many,TRBJ2-5,NA,TRBV28,CASLERRLGETQYF,TGTGCCAGCCTCGAAAGAAGATTAGGAGAGACCCAGTACTTC
few,TRBJ1-5,NA,TRBV2,CASMGTINQPQHF,TGTGCCAGCATGGGAACAATCAATCAGCCCCAGCATTTT
many,TRBJ2-5,TRBD2,TRBV20-1,CSASPQLAGVRETQYF,TGCAGTGCTAGCCCACAACTAGCGGGGGTACGAGAGACCCAGTACTTC
few,TRBJ1-5,NA,TRBV5-5,CASSLYLNQPQHF,TGTGCCAGCAGCTTGTACCTAAATCAGCCCCAGCATTTT
few,TRBJ2-2,NA,TRBV20-1,CSARGLLDGELFF,TGCAGTGCTAGAGGGTTGCTAGACGGGGAGCTGTTTTTT
many,TRBJ1-1,NA,TRBV12-3/TRBV12-4,CASRTGTENTEAFF,TGTGCCAGCAGAACTGGGACGGAGAACACTGAAGCTTTCTTT
few,TRBJ2-3,TRBD1,TRBV20-1,CSARGGQGTDTQYF,TGCAGTGCTAGGGGGGGACAGGGGACAGATACGCAGTATTTT
NA,TRBJ1-4,NA,TRBV12-3/TRBV12-4,CASSLVLFGGLFF,TGTGCCAGCAGTCTGGTCCTCTTTGGGGGACTGTTTTTT
NA,TRBJ1-5,NA,TRBV5-6,CASTAPGQPQHF,TGTGCCAGCACCGCACCAGGCCAGCCCCAGCATTTT
few,TRBJ2-7,NA,TRBV4-2,CASSQDTGYYEQYF,TGTGCCAGCAGCCAAGATACAGGGTACTACGAGCAGTACTTC
NA,TRBJ2-5,NA,TRBV4-2,CASSQSGVGGTQYF,TGTGCCAGCAGCCAATCAGGGGTGGGAGGGACCCAGTACTTC
few,TRBJ2-3,NA,TRBV12-3/TRBV12-4,CASISGAYTDTQYF,TGTGCCAGCATCAGTGGAGCTTATACAGATACGCAGTATTTT
NA,TRBJ2-3,TRBD1,TRBV7-3,CASRMTGIDTQYF,TGTGCCAGCCGAATGACAGGGATAGATACGCAGTATTTT
NA,TRBJ2-6,NA,TRBV20-1,CSARDRPGTGANVLTF,TGCAGTGCTAGAGATCGCCCCGGGACTGGGGCCAACGTCCTGACTTTC
NA,TRBJ1-1,NA,TRBV20-1,CSAIWDLSFSEAFF,TGCAGTGCTATCTGGGACTTATCCTTTTCTGAAGCTTTCTTT
once,TRBJ2-3,NA,TRBV4-1,CASSHLPGLGGGSRSDTQYF,TGCGCCAGCAGCCATCTACCGGGGCTTGGGGGCGGGAGTAGGTCAGATACGCAGTATTTT